The clone carrying this T cell receptor beta chain was recorded many times. Its antigen is still unknown. V was pared by 8 bases and J by 3 bases, with 23 bases between. The CDR3 has 17 amino acids. CDR1 and CDR2 (germline): MNHEY, SMNVEV (reference sequence). The record originates from a study of identical twins. Whole-study findings and limits: The more abundant beta clonotypes in cord blood had fewer insertions, and memory repertoires did not show this.

Each CDR3 protein gets one entry after TCRdb re-called the 5' RACE reads with MiXCR. The sample lists under 300,000 distinct CDR3 sequences, 9.5% to 15% occurring once. The same data also contributed to another study, on yellow fever vaccine responses in identical twins.

The sample consisted of memory (CD45RO+) T cells sorted from blood. This chain joins TRBV27 and TRBJ2-1, with D maybe TRBD1 (6 bases). This clonotype was obtained from a woman younger than 30 in good health. The CDR3 region has the DNA TGTGCCAGCGTCGCATGGGGACAACCGAGTTTCTACAATGAGCAGTTCTTC. Its protein product is CASVAWGQPSFYNEQFF.